This TCR beta chain stems from a study of T cell responses to AZD1222 COVID-19 vaccine. Findings and limits, study-wide: Seropositivity was recorded at baseline in only 6 or 7 AZD1222 recipients.

The method was immunoSEQ multiplex PCR; TCRdb's version includes in-frame clones alone and lacks a portion of them. The sample shows about 64,000 clones, over 80% of them seen only once. About this clone: Its antigen is unknown.

Trimming cost V 1 base and J 0 bases, with 13 bases left between them. This CDR3 contains 17 residues. Germline V gene sequence: CDR1 MDHEN, CDR2 SYDVKM. This sequence joins TRBV28 and TRBJ2-1, with D unresolved. The sample was peripheral blood, taken 28 days after the second dose of the MenACWY control vaccine. The clonotype was recovered from an adult who received the MenACWY meningococcal vaccine as a control. The CDR3 is CASSLSPARSSYNEQFF. The CDR3 DNA reads as TGTGCCAGCAGTTTATCCCCCGCGCGAAGCTCCTACAATGAGCAGTTCTTC.